This entry lists 15 T cell receptor beta chains sequenced from one sample in a study of cytomegalovirus exposure and HLA in healthy donors. The protocol was immunoSEQ multiplex PCR, while the TCRdb copy is restricted to in-frame clones and leaves out a portion. The table shows about 360,000 clones, with roughly 89% occurring only once. Sample: PBMCs. The receptors were sampled from a woman between 18 and 29 years old in good health and CMV-seronegative.

V gene TRBV5-1 combines with J gene TRBJ2-7; the match to TRBD2 covers 7 bases. The germline CDR1 and CDR2 sequences are SGHRS and YFSETQ. The ends lost 1 base at V and 5 bases at J; junction bases unmatched: 6. The CDR3 runs to 14 residues. CDR3 sequence: CASSLTGGADEQYF. The CDR3 coding sequence is TGCGCCAGCAGCTTGACGGGAGGAGCGGACGAGCAGTACTTC. Complete variable domain (other parts from reference TRBV5-1 and TRBJ2-7): KAGVTQTPRYLIKTRGQQVTLSCSPISGHRSVSWYQQTPGQGLQFLFEYFSETQRNKGNFPGRFSGRQFSNSRSEMNVSTLELGDSALYLCASSLTGGADEQYFGPGTRLTVT.

V and J are TRBV10-2 and TRBJ2-7; 9 bases match TRBD1. J was trimmed by 3 bases and V by 5 bases; bases with no gene match: 5. Germline assignment: CDR1 WSHSY and CDR2 SAAADI. The CDR3 covers 14 residues. The CDR3 is CASSQGQGRYEQYF. Here the CDR3 DNA reads TGCGCCAGCAGTCAGGGACAGGGCCGCTACGAGCAGTACTTC.

V gene TRBV5-4 combines with J gene TRBJ2-5; D possibly corresponds to TRBD2 (6 bases). This CDR3 is built from 13 residues. In germline, CDR1 is SGHNT, CDR2 YYREEE (reference sequence). V was clipped by 5 bases and J by 5 bases, with 13 bases between them. CDR3 sequence (DNA): TGTGCCAGCAGGCCCGGCGGGACGGAGACCCAGTACTTC. As protein: CASRPGGTETQYF.

For this clone: The junction differs from germline at one of its ends, possibly a read error. J is TRBJ1-5 and V is TRBV6-1, with a possible D match to TRBD1 (6 bases). Germline V gene lookup returns CDR1 MNHNS and CDR2 SASEGT. This CDR3 comprises 13 residues. The CDR3 sequence is CASSPKQNRERNF. The CDR3 DNA reads as TGTGCCAGCAGCCCCAAACAAAACAGGGAGAGGAATTTT.

The chain links TRBV6-1 to TRBJ2-3; 7 positions agree with TRBD1. J was trimmed by 2 bases and V by 4 bases; bases with no gene match: 9. CDR3 size: 16 residues. Germline V gene sequence: CDR1 MNHNS, CDR2 SASEGT. The CDR3 here is CASSGPWTGYTDTQYF. In DNA form, the CDR3 reads TGTGCCAGCAGTGGCCCATGGACAGGATACACAGATACGCAGTATTTT.

V gene TRBV28 combines with J gene TRBJ2-5; TRBD2 agrees at 10 bases. The V segment lost 4 bases and the J segment 5 bases; nucleotides outside the gene matches: 13. Germline V gene lookup returns CDR1 MDHEN and CDR2 SYDVKM. This CDR3 spans 17 amino acids. CDR3 protein: CASSSSLAGPSEETQYF. In DNA, the CDR3 is TGTGCCAGCAGTTCCTCACTAGCGGGACCCTCTGAGGAGACCCAGTACTTC.

V gene TRBV6-1 combines with J gene TRBJ1-1; TRBD1 is a possible D gene (6 bases). This CDR3 has 14 residues. V lost 5 bases, J lost 4 bases, and 14 bases lay in between. CDR1 and CDR2 from the germline V gene are MNHNS and SASEGT. The CDR3, as DNA: TGTGCCAGCAGTAAGGGGGGGGGTTTCACTGAAGCTTTCTTT. Translating gives CASSKGGGFTEAFF.

This clone appeared once. The chain links TRBV2 to TRBJ2-3; D is possibly TRBD2 (6 bases). Between the trimmed V and J ends, which lost 4 bases and 6 bases, there was a span of 26 bases. This CDR3 comprises 18 residues. The V gene's germline CDR1 is SNHLY and CDR2 FYNNEI. CDR3 protein: CASSVGLSYGGRKDTQYF. For the CDR3, the DNA is TGTGCCAGCAGTGTGGGGCTTTCCTACGGGGGTCGGAAGGATACGCAGTATTTT.

This rearrangement joins TRBV13 to TRBJ2-7; 8 bases are a match to TRBD1. This CDR3 has 13 amino acids. The junction had 1 base not matched to a gene; V was cut back by 6 bases and J by 0 bases. Germline V gene sequence: CDR1 PRHDT, CDR2 FYEKMQ (reference sequence). The CDR3 sequence: CASRGQDSYEQYF. The CDR3 region has the DNA TGTGCCAGCAGGGGACAGGACTCCTACGAGCAGTACTTC.

The J gene is TRBJ2-2, the V gene TRBV5-1; TRBD2 might be the D (6 bases). V was pared by 0 bases and J by 0 bases, with 12 bases between. Germline V gene data show CDR1 as SGHRS and CDR2 as YFSETQ. The CDR3 runs to 17 residues. The CDR3 region is CASSLGWASANTGELFF. The CDR3 nucleotides are TGCGCCAGCAGCTTGGGCTGGGCTAGCGCGAACACCGGGGAGCTGTTTTTT.

The chain couples TRBV4-2 to TRBJ2-3; D is possibly TRBD2 (6 bases). Between the trimmed V and J ends, which lost 4 bases and 3 bases, there was a span of 20 bases. CDR3 length: 17 amino acids. Looked up from germline, CDR1 is LGHNA and CDR2 is YNFKEQ. The CDR3 region is CASSLGVAVLRTDTQYF. Written as DNA, the CDR3 is TGTGCCAGCAGCCTAGGAGTAGCGGTACTTAGGACAGATACGCAGTATTTT.

This clone was seen a single time. The chain uses TRBV5-4 and TRBJ1-1, with TRBD1 as a possible D gene (5 bases). Germline V gene data show CDR1 as SGHNT and CDR2 as YYREEE (reference sequence). The CDR3 extends over 13 amino acids. V lost 3 bases and J lost 7, with 13 bases in between. CDR3 nucleotides: TGTGCCAGCAGCTCGGGGGGGGTACTTGAAGCTTTCTTT. It specifies CASSSGGVLEAFF.

This clone has more than one count but fewer than ten. The chain recombines TRBV6-5 with TRBJ1-2; unclear D gene. V lost 2 bases and J lost 4, with 11 bases in between. Germline V gives CDR1 MNHEY, CDR2 SVGAGI. This CDR3 has 14 residues. CDR3 in amino acids: CASSYGDSGYGYTF. For the CDR3, the DNA is TGTGCCAGCAGTTACGGTGACTCCGGCTATGGCTACACCTTC.

This chain uses TRBV28 with TRBJ2-1; TRBD2 matches at 9 bases. Germline V gives CDR1 MDHEN, CDR2 SYDVKM. V gave up 6 bases and J gave up 7 bases; unmatched junction bases: 10. The CDR3 spans 15 residues. The CDR3 DNA sequence: TGTGCCAGCAGGGACGCCGGGACTAGCATAAATGAGCAGTTCTTC. Translated: CASRDAGTSINEQFF.

The CDR3 loop reads CASTPKTGTGLTGELFF. In DNA form, the CDR3 reads TGTGCCAGTACCCCGAAAACCGGGACAGGGTTAACCGGGGAGCTGTTTTTT. The V gene is TRBV19, the J gene TRBJ2-2, with 9 bases matching TRBD1. The CDR3 spans 17 residues. The V gene's germline CDR1 is LNHDA and CDR2 SQIVND (reference sequence). V lost 7 bases, J lost 5 bases, and 14 bases stayed unmatched.